This T cell receptor (beta chain) was sequenced in a study of T cell repertoires in cytomegalovirus infection. Study information: An indication of both CMV infection and matching HLA type came from public TCR beta signatures. Overall study findings and caveats: Summed frequency of public TCR beta families distinguished CMV carriers with the relevant HLA. Predominance within the ex vivo response was attributable to HLA-C-restricted CMV-specific TCR beta clonotypes.

As concerns this clonotype: Its cognate antigen is unknown.

TCRdb processed the reads anew with MiXCR; each CDR3 protein has one entry. The profile covers approximately 250,000 distinct CDR3 sequences, with roughly an eighth appearing a single time and 1.5% to 2% taken by the ten largest. The V end lost 3 bases, the J end lost 15 bases, and 24 bases lay between the germline ends. Germline V gene data show CDR1 as SQVTM and CDR2 as ANQGSEA. The CDR3 covers 14 residues. This TCR came from a human donor in good health (CMV status not recorded). Some clones in this sample may be carry-over from other donors' samples. This sequence joins TRBV29-1 and TRBJ2-1; D gene ambiguous. Source material: PBMCs. CDR3 amino acids: CSVDALQTMSSSFF. Written as DNA, the CDR3 is TGCAGCGTTGATGCTCTTCAAACAATGAGCAGCTCGTTCTTC.